The TCR beta chain described here comes from a study of shared clonotypes between healthy human individuals. Study details: CD4 naive and CD4 memory each took three plates per donor, while CD8 naive took two and CD8 memory one.

Study conclusions and caveats: The sharing of 5% to 6.5% of naive CD4 clonotypes was seen across a handful of donors. The study found lower generation probabilities in non-shared clonotypes than in those shared by all four donors.

The V and J ends lost 7 bases and 7 bases respectively, with 14 bases between them. Germline CDR1 and CDR2: MNHEY and SVGAGI. This CDR3 contains 13 residues. A word on this clone: Its antigen is not identified.

DNA at 200 ng, about 30,000 T cell genomes, went into sorted-subset replicate PCRs. The data were produced by immunoSEQ multiplex PCR, yet TCRdb's version contains in-frame clones alone and is incomplete. The sample has about 2.5 million clones; around 92% are singletons. The TCR sequence derives from a young man in good health. Some clones in this sample may be carry-over from other donors' samples. The sequenced sample was naive CD4+ T cells from PBMCs. Subset meaning: CD45RA+ positively selected. The chain links TRBV6-5 to TRBJ2-1; D gene unclear. CDR3 protein: CASTPRSRNEQFF. The DNA of the CDR3 is TGTGCCAGCACCCCCCGGTCCAGAAATGAGCAGTTCTTC.